The T cell receptor beta chain described here comes from a study of T-cell memory formation after mild COVID-19. Background on the study: Across donors, TCR clusters were largely donor specific.

Barcoded TCR alpha and TCR beta cDNA libraries with UMIs came from 5'RACE using constant-segment primers. MiXCR, run by TCRdb on the 5' RACE reads, gives a single entry per CDR3 protein. The repertoire holds over 300,000 distinct CDR3 sequences, with 20% as singletons. With respect to this clonotype: The antigen remains unidentified.

The germline CDR1 and CDR2 sequences are MNHEY and SMNVEV (reference sequence). V was clipped by 4 bases and J by 6 bases; unmatched bases: 6. CDR3 length: 16 residues. Whole-study findings and limits: Cross-reactive memory apparently joined, as some responding clones appeared in pre-infection memory. Contracting CD4+ clones were located mainly in CM and EM, and CD8+ clones in EMRA.

The TCR was taken from a man younger than 35 who had mild COVID-19 (a few samples of this study predate the infection). Cell type and time point are not known. Sequenced: PBMCs or a T cell subset sorted from them (not recorded which). This sequence joins TRBV27 and TRBJ2-1; 13 bases map to TRBD2. The CDR3 region is CASSYHRLAGGNEQFF. The CDR3 DNA reads TGTGCCAGCAGTTACCATAGACTAGCGGGGGGCAATGAGCAGTTCTTC.